Below are 32 T cell receptor beta chains sequenced from a single sample in a study of OX40 agonist ivuxolimab in advanced cancers. Only in-frame clones appear in the TCRdb table, and some are missing; sequencing was by immunoSEQ multiplex PCR. The sample contains fewer than 90,000 clones, around 87% of which appear only once. Sequencing was performed on CD4+ or CD8+ T cells sorted from blood, taken in a trial of the OX40 agonist ivuxolimab. The receptor source for this set is an adult with an advanced solid tumor such as melanoma, head and neck, liver or kidney cancer.

This chain joins TRBV27 and TRBJ2-7, with TRBD1 matching 8 bases. The V segment lost 5 bases and the J segment 0 bases; nucleotides outside the gene matches: 3. This CDR3 is 14 amino acids long. CDR1 is MNHEY, CDR2 SMNVEV, per germline (reference sequence). For the CDR3, the DNA is TGTGCCAGCAGTAAAACAGGGGGCTCCTACGAGCAGTACTTC. It is translated as CASSKTGGSYEQYF.

The rearrangement uses TRBV9 and TRBJ2-1; the D gene could be TRBD1 or TRBD2 (5 bases each). Germline CDR1 is SGDLS and CDR2 is YYNGEE. This CDR3 is 15 amino acids long. V shed 1 base and J shed 2 bases, with 10 bases lying between them. The CDR3, as DNA: TGTGCCAGCAGCGTACTGGGGGATCCCTACAATGAGCAGTTCTTC. This translates into CASSVLGDPYNEQFF.

On this clone: An end of the junction differs from the germline gene, which may be a read error. Additional DNA sequences in this sample encode the identical CDR3. This chain links TRBV25-1 with TRBJ1-6, with 9 bases lining up with TRBD1. The length of the CDR3 is 16 residues. Per germline, CDR1 MGHDK and CDR2 SYGVNS. The CDR3 region has the DNA TGCGCCAGCAGTGATGCCGCGAGACAGGGGGGTTCACCCCTCCACTTT. It translates to CASSDAARQGGSPLHF.

This chain links TRBV18 with TRBJ1-1; weak D call: TRBD1 (5 bases). From germline, CDR1 is KGHSH and CDR2 LQKENI. The CDR3 has 16 amino acids. Trimming shortened V by 1 base and J by 3 bases, and 15 bases separated the two germline ends. The CDR3 sequence is CASSPQTSGGDTEAFF. CDR3 coding DNA: TGTGCCAGCTCACCACAGACCTCCGGGGGGGACACTGAAGCTTTCTTT.

The chain employs TRBV7-2 and TRBJ2-5; 8 positions agree with TRBD2. The trim removed 5 bases at V and 5 bases at J, leaving 7 bases unmatched. CDR3 length: 14 residues. Germline V lookup: CDR1 SGHTA, CDR2 FQGNSA. In DNA form, the CDR3 reads TGTGCCAGCAGCCCTAGGACTAGCAGGGAGACCCAGTACTTC. Encoded protein: CASSPRTSRETQYF. The entire variable domain, with the rest obtained from reference TRBV7-2 and TRBJ2-5, is as follows: GAGVSQSPSNKVTEKGKDVELRCDPISGHTALYWYRQSLGQGLEFLIYFQGNSAPDKSGLPSDRFSAERTGGSVSTLTIQRTQQEDSAVYLCASSPRTSRETQYFGPGTRLLVL.

The chain combines TRBV6-5 with TRBJ2-1; either TRBD1 or TRBD2 may supply D (6 bases each). The CDR3 spans 15 residues. CDR1 MNHEY and CDR2 SVGAGI come from the germline V gene. Trimming took off 0 bases at V and 7 bases at J, with 13 bases between the two ends. The CDR3 nucleotides read TGTGCCAGCAGTTACTCCACAACAGGGACTAATGAGCAGTTCTTC. Translated, it gives CASSYSTTGTNEQFF.

This clone turned up a few times. This chain uses TRBV4-3 with TRBJ1-2, with TRBD1 identical over 7 bases. CDR3 size: 16 residues. From germline, CDR1 is LGHNA and CDR2 YSLEER. V gave up 1 base and J gave up 4 bases; unmatched junction bases: 9. CDR3 sequence reads: CASSQAGTATSYGYTF. The CDR3 DNA follows: TGCGCCAGCAGCCAAGCCGGGACAGCGACGTCCTATGGCTACACCTTC.

This clone was seen only once. The chain combines TRBV7-8 with TRBJ2-5; D might be TRBD1 (6 bases). Between the trimmed V and J ends, which lost 5 bases and 4 bases, there was a span of 20 bases. CDR1 is SGHVS, CDR2 FQNEAQ, per germline. The CDR3 has 16 amino acids. This CDR3 reads CASSRMGQGTRETQYF. The CDR3, as DNA: TGTGCCAGCAGCCGGATGGGTCAGGGGACAAGAGAGACCCAGTACTTC.

V usage is TRBV14 and J usage is TRBJ1-3; D remains ambiguous. Trimming pared 5 bases from V and 0 bases from J, leaving 5 bases between. CDR1 is SGHDN, CDR2 FVKESK, per germline. CDR3 length: 13 amino acids. CDR3 amino acids: CASSDGSGNTIYF. In DNA, the CDR3 is TGTGCCAGCAGCGACGGCTCTGGAAACACCATATATTTT.

This clone was found a few times. The chain employs TRBV5-1 and TRBJ1-6; perhaps TRBD1 as D (5 bases). The CDR3 contains 16 residues. V shed 3 bases and J shed 7 bases, with 17 bases lying between them. The V gene's germline CDR1 is SGHRS and CDR2 YFSETQ. This CDR3 reads CASSWARGGLNSPLHF. Written as DNA, the CDR3 is TGCGCCAGCAGCTGGGCGCGGGGCGGACTGAATTCACCCCTCCACTTT.

The genes are TRBV11-2 and TRBJ1-6; 7 nucleotides match TRBD1. The germline CDR1 and CDR2 sequences are SGHAT and FQNNGV. The CDR3 is made up of 14 amino acids. V was pared by 5 bases and J by 10 bases, with 8 bases of the junction left unmatched. The CDR3 DNA sequence: TGTGCCAGCAGCCCAAGACAGGGCGGATCACCCCTCCACTTT. It is translated as CASSPRQGGSPLHF.

This sequence joins TRBV11-2 and TRBJ2-7; D is ambiguous. CDR1 SGHAT and CDR2 FQNNGV come from the germline V gene. The CDR3 runs to 14 residues. Between the trimmed V and J ends, which lost 5 bases and 0 bases, there was a span of 11 bases. CDR3 sequence (DNA): TGTGCCAGCAGCATTGACCCGGCCTCCTACGAGCAGTACTTC. This encodes CASSIDPASYEQYF.

The chain couples TRBV4-3 to TRBJ2-7; D is perhaps TRBD1 or TRBD2 (6 bases each). With 11 bases removed from V and 5 bases from J, the gap between germline ends came to 19 bases. This CDR3 spans 13 amino acids. Germline lookup yields CDR1 LGHNA and CDR2 YSLEER. This CDR3 reads CAARGAKEDEQYV. DNA of the CDR3: TGCGCCGCTAGGGGGGCTAAAGAGGACGAGCAGTACGTC.

This clone was counted only a few times. The rearrangement links TRBV19 to TRBJ2-1; 8 positions match TRBD2. The CDR3 length is 14 residues. V trimming: 7 bases; J trimming: 7 bases; junction bases outside the gene matches: 9. Germline V gene sequence: CDR1 LNHDA, CDR2 SQIVND (reference sequence). Here the CDR3 reads CASKDGGASNEQFF. The CDR3 DNA is TGTGCCAGTAAGGACGGGGGGGCTTCGAATGAGCAGTTCTTC.

V usage is TRBV2 and J usage is TRBJ2-3; the match to TRBD2 covers 9 bases. Trimming removed 6 bases from V and 2 bases from J; junction bases left unmatched: 3. The V gene's germline CDR1 is SNHLY and CDR2 FYNNEI. This CDR3 comprises 14 residues. Here the CDR3 DNA reads TGTGCCAGCAGCAGGACTAGCGCCACAGATACGCAGTATTTT. It is translated as CASSRTSATDTQYF.

The chain couples TRBV6-1 to TRBJ1-2; D unclear. Germline CDR1 reads MNHNS; CDR2 reads SASEGT. This CDR3 is 15 amino acids long. V lost 0 bases, J lost 4 bases, and 12 bases lay in between. This CDR3 is CASSEAGSGLYGYTF. CDR3 DNA: TGTGCCAGCAGTGAAGCGGGTTCAGGACTCTATGGCTACACCTTC.

This clone was seen more than once but under ten times. The rearrangement links TRBV7-2 to TRBJ2-7; D unresolved. CDR3 length: 13 amino acids. With 1 base removed from V and 6 bases from J, the gap between germline ends came to 10 bases. Germline values: CDR1 SGHTA, CDR2 FQGNSA. CDR3 in amino acids: CASSLELYSEQYV. The CDR3 DNA reads as TGTGCCAGCAGCTTAGAACTATATAGCGAGCAGTACGTC.

This rearrangement joins TRBV4-3 to TRBJ2-7; perhaps D is TRBD1 or TRBD2 (5 bases each). There are 17 residues in the CDR3. The germline V gene has CDR1 LGHNA and CDR2 YSLEER. V lost 3 bases, J lost 0 bases, and 18 bases lay in between. The DNA of the CDR3 is TGCGCCAGCAGCCAGGTACCGGGACCCCTAAGCTCCTACGAGCAGTACGTC. This gives the protein CASSQVPGPLSSYEQYV.

In this sample, this clone turned up once. The chain uses TRBV28 and TRBJ1-4, with 12 bases matching TRBD1. There are 16 residues in the CDR3. Germline V gives CDR1 MDHEN, CDR2 SYDVKM. V trimming: 4 bases; J trimming: 8 bases; junction bases outside the gene matches: 8. The CDR3 DNA is TGTGCCAGCAGTTCCTCCGGGACAGGGGGCCAAGAAAAACTGTTTTTT. It codes for CASSSSGTGGQEKLFF.

This chain connects TRBV11-2 to TRBJ1-5; no reliable D call. The V gene's germline CDR1 is SGHAT and CDR2 FQNNGV. The CDR3 sequence is 13 residues long. V was clipped by 5 bases and J by 4 bases, with 9 bases between them. Here the CDR3 DNA reads TGTGCCAGCAGCGTGGACGGAAATCAGCCCCAGCATTTT. It specifies CASSVDGNQPQHF.

This clone showed up just a few times. V and J are TRBV10-3 and TRBJ1-6; no reliable D call. Trimming removed 6 bases from V and 8 bases from J, with 11 bases in between. The CDR3 contains 13 residues. Germline CDR1 reads ENHRY; CDR2 reads SYGVKD. The CDR3 nucleotides read TGTGCCATCAGGGCCCAACCGGATTCACCCCTCCACTTT. Protein: CAIRAQPDSPLHF.

The gene calls are TRBV6-1 and TRBJ1-3; D gene uncertain. Germline V gives CDR1 MNHNS, CDR2 SASEGT. The CDR3 runs 14 residues. Trimming cost V 10 bases and J 3 bases, with 16 bases left between them. The CDR3 region is CATRGPGVGNTIYF. In DNA form, the CDR3 reads TGTGCCACCCGTGGGCCTGGGGTTGGAAACACCATATATTTT.

The chain uses TRBV19 and TRBJ1-4; the match to TRBD1 covers 9 bases. V was clipped by 3 bases and J by 8 bases; unmatched bases: 4. The CDR3 sequence is 14 residues long. CDR1 is LNHDA, CDR2 SQIVND, per germline (reference sequence). In DNA form, the CDR3 reads TGTGCCAGTAGTATCCGGGACAGGGACGAAAAACTGTTTTTT. It yields the protein CASSIRDRDEKLFF.

The rearrangement joins TRBV9 to TRBJ2-2; weak D call: TRBD1 (5 bases). This CDR3 spans 14 amino acids. V was trimmed by 3 bases and J by 2 bases, leaving 8 bases between them. Germline lookup yields CDR1 SGDLS and CDR2 YYNGEE. DNA for the CDR3: TGTGCCAGCAGCGCCCAGGGAAACACCGGGGAGCTGTTTTTT. It encodes CASSAQGNTGELFF.

The chain recombines TRBV29-1 with TRBJ2-1; 7 bases map to TRBD2. V trimming: 6 bases; J trimming: 6 bases; junction bases outside the gene matches: 11. Looked up from germline, CDR1 is SQVTM and CDR2 is ANQGSEA. The CDR3 sequence is 14 residues long. The DNA for the CDR3 is TGCAGCGTACCCGGGCCGGGCGGGGGCAATGAGCAGTTCTTC. Its protein is CSVPGPGGGNEQFF.

The chain uses TRBV6-6 and TRBJ2-3; 8 nucleotides line up with TRBD1. The V gene's germline CDR1 is MNHNY and CDR2 SVGAGI (reference sequence). The CDR3 length is 15 residues. V shed 5 bases, J shed 4 bases, and the junction held 8 bases outside the gene matches. The DNA for the CDR3 is TGTGCCAGCAGTCCCTACAGGGGGGTCCCAGATACGCAGTATTTT. Amino acids: CASSPYRGVPDTQYF.

This rearrangement joins TRBV9 to TRBJ2-1; D is uncertain. From germline, CDR1 is SGDLS and CDR2 YYNGEE. This CDR3 spans 13 amino acids. V was clipped by 0 bases and J by 6 bases, with 7 bases between them. The CDR3 sequence is CASSVGLVNEQFF. The CDR3 DNA reads as TGTGCCAGCAGCGTAGGTCTCGTCAATGAGCAGTTCTTC.

The rearrangement joins TRBV7-6 to TRBJ2-2; possible D gene TRBD1, 5 bases. In germline, CDR1 is SGHVS, CDR2 FNYEAQ. Trimming pared 5 bases from V and 3 bases from J, leaving 13 bases between. The CDR3 has 15 amino acids. The CDR3 spells CASSPARQHTGELFF. The CDR3 DNA sequence: TGTGCCAGCAGCCCCGCTCGACAGCACACCGGGGAGCTGTTTTTT.

V is TRBV27 and J is TRBJ1-5; D uncertain. CDR1 is MNHEY, CDR2 SMNVEV, per germline (reference sequence). The ends were cut back, 1 base at V and 7 bases at J, with 8 bases in the middle. The CDR3 totals 13 residues. CDR3 sequence reads: CASSLFGVQPQHF. CDR3 coding DNA: TGTGCCAGCAGTTTATTTGGGGTACAGCCCCAGCATTTT.

Only one count was recorded for this clone. V usage is TRBV7-2 and J usage is TRBJ2-3; 10 bases are shared with TRBD2. The CDR3 has 15 residues. The germline gives CDR1 SGHTA, CDR2 FQGNSA. The J segment lost 2 bases and the V segment lost 4 bases, leaving 3 bases of the junction unmatched. The DNA of the CDR3 is TGTGCCAGCAGCTCCGGACTAGCGGCCACAGATACGCAGTATTTT. This gives the protein CASSSGLAATDTQYF.

The chain employs TRBV27 and TRBJ2-1, with TRBD2 matching 9 bases. CDR1 and CDR2 (germline): MNHEY, SMNVEV (reference sequence). V lost 5 bases and J lost 2; bases outside the gene matches: 4. This CDR3 has 15 residues. Here the CDR3 reads CASSPSGATYNEQFF. The CDR3 DNA is TGTGCCAGCAGTCCTAGCGGGGCAACCTACAATGAGCAGTTCTTC.

The CDR3: CASSSGQSGYTF. The CDR3 coding sequence is TGTGCCAGCAGCTCCGGACAGTCTGGCTACACCTTC. The chain joins TRBV28 to TRBJ1-2, with a weak D call TRBD1 (6 bases). This CDR3 has 12 residues. V lost 6 bases and J lost 7, with 12 bases in between. Germline CDR1 MDHEN, CDR2 SYDVKM.